The 18 T cell receptor beta chains listed next were all sequenced from one sample in a study of Ad26.COV2.S vaccination and SARS-CoV-2 variants. This table comes from immunoSEQ multiplex PCR, and its TCRdb copy is limited to in-frame clones, with some not included. The sample holds around 140,000 clones, 86% seen once. This specimen was peripheral blood, taken after recovery from COVID-19. The receptors come from a human donor who had recovered from COVID-19.

The count of this clone is one. The genes are TRBV7-2 and TRBJ1-2; the match to TRBD1 covers 10 bases. J was trimmed by 8 bases and V by 6 bases; bases with no gene match: 6. CDR1 SGHTA and CDR2 FQGNSA come from the germline V gene. The CDR3 loop spans 13 amino acids. CDR3 DNA sequence: TGTGCCAGCAGGTCCGGGACAGGGGTCGGCTACACCTTC. This sequence encodes CASRSGTGVGYTF.

The rearrangement links TRBV20-1 to TRBJ2-7; a weak D match, TRBD1 (6 bases). V lost 3 bases, J lost 3 bases, and 15 bases lay in between. The CDR3 sequence is 14 residues long. Germline CDR1 and CDR2: DFQATT and SNEGSKA (reference sequence). The CDR3 is CSASPLTGLYEQYF. The CDR3 DNA reads TGCAGTGCTAGTCCTCTGACAGGTCTCTACGAGCAGTACTTC.

The genes are TRBV2 and TRBJ1-5; possibly TRBD1 for D (5 bases). Germline assignment: CDR1 SNHLY and CDR2 FYNNEI. The length of the CDR3 is 14 residues. Trimming took 10 bases from V and 2 from J, leaving 15 bases between them. This chain's CDR3 is CATLDSSGNQPQHF. CDR3 sequence (DNA): TGTGCCACCCTAGACAGCTCTGGCAATCAGCCCCAGCATTTT.

The CDR3: CASSLGPGTGSNYGYTF. The CDR3, as DNA: TGCGCCAGCAGCTTGGGCCCCGGGACAGGGTCTAACTATGGCTACACCTTC. The J gene is TRBJ1-2, the V gene TRBV5-1, with 9 bases aligning to TRBD1. The CDR3 has 17 amino acids. Germline lookup yields CDR1 SGHRS and CDR2 YFSETQ. V dropped 0 bases and J dropped 0; count of bases not matched to a gene: 6.

In nucleotides, the CDR3 is TGTGCCGCCCGAAGGGGGGCTCACAATGAGCAGTTCTTC. It yields the protein CAARRGAHNEQFF. This chain links TRBV30 with TRBJ2-1, with D perhaps being TRBD1 or TRBD2 (6 bases each). This CDR3 has 13 amino acids. The germline V gene has CDR1 GTSNPN and CDR2 SVGIG (reference sequence). V lost 8 bases and J 5 bases, leaving 16 bases between the germline ends. The full variable domain, with the rest looked up from reference TRBV30 and TRBJ2-1, is SQTIHQWPATLVQPVGSPLSLECTVEGTSNPNLYWYRQAAGRGLQLLFYSVGIGQISSEVPQNLSASRPQDRQFILSSKKLLLSDSGFYLCAARRGAHNEQFFGPGTRLTVL.

This sequence joins TRBV5-1 and TRBJ2-5; D unresolved. The V gene's germline CDR1 is SGHRS and CDR2 YFSETQ. Trimming pared 0 bases from V and 5 bases from J, leaving 8 bases between. The CDR3 length is 13 residues. As DNA, the CDR3 is TGCGCCAGCAGCTTGGTCGTGGGTGAGACCCAGTACTTC. Translating gives CASSLVVGETQYF. Full variable domain (missing parts from reference TRBV5-1 and TRBJ2-5): KAGVTQTPRYLIKTRGQQVTLSCSPISGHRSVSWYQQTPGQGLQFLFEYFSETQRNKGNFPGRFSGRQFSNSRSEMNVSTLELGDSALYLCASSLVVGETQYFGPGTRLLVL.

This chain uses TRBV6-5 with TRBJ2-2; 7 bases are a match to TRBD1. This CDR3 is 14 amino acids long. From germline, CDR1 is MNHEY and CDR2 SVGAGI. Trimming cost V 4 bases and J 6 bases; bases outside gene matches: 5. CDR3 in DNA: TGTGCCAGCAGTTCCCTGACAGGGCCCGGGGAGCTGTTTTTT. As protein: CASSSLTGPGELFF.

The V and J genes are TRBV25-1 and TRBJ2-5, with D possibly being TRBD2 (5 bases). Germline V lookup: CDR1 MGHDK, CDR2 SYGVNS. The CDR3 totals 17 residues. V lost 4 bases and J lost 5, with 23 bases in between. CDR3: CASSAGNEGHPKETQYF. CDR3 coding DNA: TGTGCCAGCAGTGCAGGCAACGAGGGTCATCCCAAGGAGACCCAGTACTTC.

J is TRBJ2-5 and V is TRBV18, with D perhaps TRBD1 (5 bases). Germline lookup yields CDR1 KGHSH and CDR2 LQKENI. V was trimmed by 6 bases and J by 2 bases, leaving 10 bases between them. The CDR3 runs 13 residues. CDR3 sequence reads: CASSWGLQETQYF. DNA of the CDR3: TGTGCCAGCTCCTGGGGCTTACAAGAGACCCAGTACTTC.

This clone was detected only once. The chain carries TRBV6-6 and TRBJ2-3, with D possibly being TRBD1 or TRBD2 (5 bases each). Germline loops: CDR1 MNHNY, CDR2 SVGAGI (reference sequence). The CDR3 sequence is 13 residues long. Trimming removed 6 bases at V and 3 bases at J, with 10 bases between. This CDR3 is CASRAGSTDTQYF. Here the CDR3 DNA reads TGTGCCAGCAGGGCAGGGAGTACAGATACGCAGTATTTT.

The chain employs TRBV12-3 or TRBV12-4 and TRBJ2-4; the D is unclear. Trimming cost V 6 bases and J 6 bases, with 12 bases left between them. This CDR3 has 13 amino acids. The CDR3, as DNA: TGTGCCAGCAGATCCTCGACCGTAAACATTCAGTACTTC. Translating it yields CASRSSTVNIQYF.

This chain links TRBV2 with TRBJ1-6; D not certain. Germline V gene lookup returns CDR1 SNHLY and CDR2 FYNNEI. The V end lost 5 bases, the J end lost 7 bases, and 9 bases lay between the germline ends. The CDR3 has 13 residues. CDR3 nucleotide sequence: TGTGCCAGCAGTAATATGGGGAATTCACCCCTCCACTTT. This encodes CASSNMGNSPLHF.

By share, this clone ranks as medium-sized. The chain is built from TRBV30 and TRBJ1-6; D gene uncertain. The CDR3 runs 13 residues. Germline V lookup: CDR1 GTSNPN, CDR2 SVGIG (reference sequence). With 4 bases removed from V and 3 bases from J, the gap between germline ends came to 7 bases. The CDR3 loop reads CAWTALYNSPLHF. The CDR3 DNA follows: TGTGCCTGGACCGCCCTCTATAATTCACCCCTCCACTTT.

This clone is a singleton in its sample. J is TRBJ2-7 and V is TRBV6-1; 10 bases map to TRBD2. This CDR3 comprises 17 residues. Germline assignment: CDR1 MNHNS and CDR2 SASEGT. V shed 0 bases, J shed 3 bases, and the junction held 8 bases outside the gene matches. CDR3 DNA: TGTGCCAGCAGTGAAGCGCTTAAACTAGCGGGGATCTACGAGCAGTACTTC. Translation gives CASSEALKLAGIYEQYF.

J is TRBJ2-3 and V is TRBV2, with D possibly TRBD1 on 7 matching bases. The V end lost 7 bases, the J end lost 6 bases, and 11 bases lay between the germline ends. CDR3 length: 12 amino acids. Germline CDR1 SNHLY, CDR2 FYNNEI. The CDR3: CASNPGGDTQYF. The DNA of the CDR3 is TGTGCCAGCAATCCAGGGGGGGATACGCAGTATTTT.

The chain recombines TRBV13 with TRBJ2-7; 7 bases fit TRBD2. This CDR3 spans 15 amino acids. In germline, CDR1 is PRHDT, CDR2 FYEKMQ (reference sequence). V shed 5 bases, J shed 1 base, and the junction held 8 bases outside the gene matches. CDR3 sequence reads: CASSPRAGGSYEQYF. The DNA of the CDR3 is TGTGCCAGCAGCCCGCGGGCCGGGGGGTCCTACGAGCAGTACTTC.

This clone has just one count. Other DNA sequences in the same sample also yield this CDR3. The V gene is TRBV3-1 (or the pseudogene TRBV3-2), the J gene TRBJ1-4; D not resolved. The CDR3 totals 14 residues. Trimming stripped 4 bases from V and 2 bases from J, with 8 bases between. Germline CDR1 reads LGHDT; CDR2 reads YNNKEL (reference sequence). This CDR3 reads CASSRRATNEKLFF. The DNA of the CDR3 is TGTGCCAGCAGCCGGAGGGCGACTAATGAAAAACTGTTTTTT.

The rearrangement joins TRBV5-1 to TRBJ1-6; D gene unclear. Trimming removed 0 bases at V and 10 bases at J, with 17 bases between. CDR1 SGHRS and CDR2 YFSETQ come from the germline V gene. This CDR3 region has 16 residues. The CDR3 DNA follows: TGCGCCAGCAGCTTGGCGATCGGTTCCGCCTTCTCACCCCTCCACTTT. This gives the protein CASSLAIGSAFSPLHF.